This T cell receptor beta chain was observed in a study of T cells in Graves' hyperthyroidism and ophthalmopathy. Study-wide background: Peripheral blood was acquired at first diagnosis, ahead of any therapy whatsoever.

The CDR3 is made up of 16 amino acids. Looked up from germline, CDR1 is LNHDA and CDR2 is SQIVND (reference sequence). Trimming pared 4 bases from V and 1 base from J, leaving 14 bases between. Not enrolled were patients with uncontrolled infection, other autoimmune disease, pregnancy or lactation. On the basis of clinical symptoms, serum thyroxine and TRAb, thyroid ultrasound and orbital computed tomography, diagnoses were made. Amplification targeted TCR beta CDR3 regions from RNA transcripts. Primed by the HTBI set, a first-round RT-PCR was run on the TCR CDR3. Using its own MiXCR run on the multiplex PCR reads, TCRdb lists one record per CDR3 protein. Here the sample spans 500,000 to 650,000 distinct CDR3 sequences, 14% being singletons.

The genes are TRBV19 and TRBJ1-5; the D is unclear. Material: blood. This clonotype originated in a woman aged 45-65 years with Graves' ophthalmopathy. CDR3 sequence (DNA): TGTGCCAGTAGTACAGGACCGAGGAGAAGCAATCAGCCCCAGCATTTT. Its protein is CASSTGPRRSNQPQHF.